This T cell receptor (beta chain) was found in a study of blood T cell repertoires in COVID-19. About the research overall: Researchers got acute and convalescent COVID-19 samples from the United States, Italy and Spain. T cells, B-cell-depleted T cells, or PBMCs provided the cDNA or gDNA that served as material.

The CDR3 contains 14 residues. V gave up 0 bases and J gave up 5 bases, with 8 bases separating them. Germline V gene sequence: CDR1 LGHNA, CDR2 YSLEER. Original methodology: Amplification from reference gene primers served as the basis for estimated nucleated cell counts. The repertoire was sequenced with immunoSEQ multiplex PCR; TCRdb's copy has only in-frame clones and lacks some. The DNA was the basis for D and trimming; V, J and clone size are from that table. Of about 250,000 clones listed, approximately 90% are singletons. The receptor was derived from a woman in her forties who had recovered from COVID-19. The rearrangement links TRBV4-3 to TRBJ2-1, with D unclear. Sequenced: peripheral blood. The CDR3 sequence is CASSQERPDNEQFF. The CDR3 nucleotides are TGCGCCAGCAGCCAAGAGCGTCCCGACAATGAGCAGTTCTTC.